This T cell receptor beta chain was documented in a study of CD8 T cells in acute hepatitis C reinfection. About the study: Acute samples were collected within 168 days of estimated infection, from spontaneous resolvers and chronically infected subjects.

Time point described: acute HCV infection, within 168 days of estimated infection date. No in vitro expansion preceded sequencing of these hepatitis C virus-specific cells, which were studied ex vivo. CD3, CD8 and CD45RO antibodies stained cells; a viability dye excluded dead cells. The study's findings and limits: Preferential TRBV04 and TRBV06 usage appeared in all groups and was not explained by the naive pool.

Sequencing was performed with immunoSEQ multiplex PCR; in TCRdb, only in-frame clones are kept and a portion is missing. The data hold under 4,000 clones, with roughly 40% observed a single time. CDR3 length: 14 residues. V lost 1 base and J lost 2, with 9 bases in between. Germline CDR1 reads LGHNA; CDR2 reads YNFKEQ. As for this clone: Other DNA sequences in the same sample also yield this CDR3.

The sequence came from a man aged 30-40 years with chronic hepatitis C. The sample here was HCV NS3-1073 tetramer-sorted CD8+ T cells from PBMCs, taken during acute infection. The chain uses TRBV4-2 and TRBJ2-7; D possibly corresponds to TRBD2 (5 bases). The CDR3 sequence is CASSQVLGTYEQYF. The CDR3 DNA sequence: TGTGCCAGCAGCCAAGTCCTCGGGACCTACGAGCAGTACTTC.